This is a list of T cell receptor beta chains from one sample in a study of glioma-infiltrating T cells. Each CDR3 protein is one row after TCRdb ran MiXCR on the multiplex PCR reads. The repertoire has over 100,000 distinct CDR3 sequences, 20% to 30% of them found once; the top ten carry 35%. Sequenced sample: glioma tissue, nonneoplastic brain tissue, or PBMCs (not recorded which). The receptors originated from a human donor with low-grade glioma or glioblastoma, undergoing nonglioma brain surgery, or in good health (not recorded which). Both conserved end residues are part of each CDR3. D genes are given only for firm matches. Clone size is given for some rows only: seen once, a few or many times, or a class if the clone is expanded.

d_call: NA; v_call: TRBV11-2; j_call: TRBJ1-5; clone_size: many; cdr3_aa: CASSSGLQNQPQHF; cdr3_nt: TGTGCCAGCAGCTCGGGACTACAAAATCAGCCCCAGCATTTT
d_call: TRBD2; v_call: TRBV5-1; j_call: TRBJ2-1; clone_size: NA; cdr3_aa: CASSLTTSGPDEQFF; cdr3_nt: TGCGCCAGCAGCTTGACGACTAGCGGACCCGATGAGCAGTTCTTC
d_call: TRBD1; v_call: TRBV24-1; j_call: TRBJ2-1; clone_size: many; cdr3_aa: CATSVGTGFHNEQFF; cdr3_nt: TGTGCCACCAGTGTCGGGACAGGGTTTCACAATGAGCAGTTCTTC
d_call: NA; v_call: TRBV18; j_call: TRBJ1-2; clone_size: many; cdr3_aa: CASSPGTTSGYTF; cdr3_nt: TGTGCCAGCTCACCGGGGACAACGAGCGGCTACACCTTC
d_call: TRBD1; v_call: TRBV7-2; j_call: TRBJ1-1; clone_size: many; cdr3_aa: CASSLTGGWTEAFF; cdr3_nt: TGTGCCAGCAGCTTAACAGGGGGATGGACTGAAGCTTTCTTT
d_call: TRBD1; v_call: TRBV10-3; j_call: TRBJ2-3; clone_size: many; cdr3_aa: CAISDGQGRITDTQYF; cdr3_nt: TGTGCCATCAGTGATGGACAGGGAAGGATCACAGATACGCAGTATTTT
d_call: NA; v_call: TRBV7-2; j_call: TRBJ2-2; clone_size: many; cdr3_aa: CASTIGRNTGELFF; cdr3_nt: TGTGCCAGCACCATTGGAAGGAACACCGGGGAGCTGTTTTTT
d_call: NA; v_call: TRBV5-1; j_call: TRBJ1-3; clone_size: many; cdr3_aa: CASSTGTTTDNGNTIYF; cdr3_nt: TGCGCCAGCAGCACCGGGACCACGACGGATAATGGAAACACCATATATTTT
d_call: NA; v_call: TRBV12-3/TRBV12-4; j_call: TRBJ1-2; clone_size: many; cdr3_aa: CASSFGSGYTF; cdr3_nt: TGTGCCAGCAGTTTTGGCAGCGGCTACACCTTC
d_call: NA; v_call: TRBV15; j_call: TRBJ2-7; clone_size: many; cdr3_aa: CATSVTGKGYEQYF; cdr3_nt: TGTGCCACCAGCGTAACGGGGAAGGGCTACGAGCAGTACTTC
d_call: NA; v_call: TRBV29-1; j_call: TRBJ2-7; clone_size: many; cdr3_aa: CSVATYSSYEQYF; cdr3_nt: TGCAGCGTTGCAACGTATAGCTCCTACGAGCAGTACTTC
d_call: NA; v_call: TRBV6-6; j_call: TRBJ1-4; clone_size: NA; cdr3_aa: CASRGGGASNEKLFF; cdr3_nt: TGTGCCAGCAGGGGGGGGGGGGCGTCCAATGAAAAACTGTTTTTT
d_call: NA; v_call: TRBV2; j_call: TRBJ1-1; clone_size: many; cdr3_aa: CASMWGTEAFF; cdr3_nt: TGTGCCAGCATGTGGGGCACTGAAGCTTTCTTT
d_call: NA; v_call: TRBV5-5; j_call: TRBJ1-1; clone_size: NA; cdr3_aa: CASSWDPAGAEAFF; cdr3_nt: TGTGCCAGCAGCTGGGACCCTGCGGGCGCTGAAGCTTTCTTT
d_call: NA; v_call: TRBV6-6; j_call: TRBJ2-5; clone_size: once; cdr3_aa: CASSYSRAGTQYF; cdr3_nt: TGTGCCAGCAGTTACTCGAGGGCAGGGACCCAGTACTTC
d_call: NA; v_call: TRBV5-4; j_call: TRBJ1-2; clone_size: many; cdr3_aa: CASSQYYGANYGYTF; cdr3_nt: TGTGCCAGCAGCCAGTACTATGGAGCTAACTATGGCTACACCTTC
d_call: NA; v_call: TRBV27; j_call: TRBJ2-3; clone_size: many; cdr3_aa: CASTQGKGEYF; cdr3_nt: TGTGCCAGCACCCAGGGGAAGGGCGAGTATTTT
d_call: TRBD2; v_call: TRBV28; j_call: TRBJ2-5; clone_size: many; cdr3_aa: CASSLGTSGTETQYF; cdr3_nt: TGTGCCAGCAGTTTAGGGACTAGCGGCACAGAGACCCAGTACTTC
d_call: NA; v_call: TRBV27; j_call: TRBJ1-6; clone_size: many; cdr3_aa: CASSLLAGESPLHF; cdr3_nt: TGTGCCAGCAGTTTGTTGGCAGGCGAGTCACCCCTCCACTTT
d_call: NA; v_call: TRBV20-1; j_call: TRBJ1-2; clone_size: many; cdr3_aa: CSARDFGDRRRLVSGYTF; cdr3_nt: TGCAGTGCTAGAGATTTCGGAGACAGGCGACGATTGGTATCTGGCTACACCTTC
d_call: NA; v_call: TRBV12-5; j_call: TRBJ1-2; clone_size: few; cdr3_aa: CASGLPRTGYTF; cdr3_nt: TGTGCTAGTGGGCTTCCGAGGACTGGCTACACCTTC
d_call: TRBD2; v_call: TRBV7-2; j_call: TRBJ2-5; clone_size: many; cdr3_aa: CASSPGRGYETQYF; cdr3_nt: TGTGCCAGCAGCCCGGGGAGGGGTTATGAGACCCAGTACTTC
d_call: NA; v_call: TRBV12-3/TRBV12-4; j_call: TRBJ2-3; clone_size: many; cdr3_aa: CASSFDYRGADTQYF; cdr3_nt: TGTGCCAGCAGTTTTGACTATAGAGGAGCAGATACGCAGTATTTT
d_call: NA; v_call: TRBV29-1; j_call: TRBJ1-2; clone_size: many; cdr3_aa: CSASGFSANYGYTF; cdr3_nt: TGCAGCGCCTCCGGATTCTCGGCTAACTATGGCTACACCTTC